This T cell receptor beta chain appears in the sequencing data of a study of healthy donors' naive CD4 and CD8 T cells. The CDR3 consists of 14 residues. Between the trimmed V and J ends, which lost 8 bases and 5 bases, there was a span of 19 bases. Germline lookup yields CDR1 GTSNPN and CDR2 SVGIG (reference sequence). With respect to this clonotype: What it binds is not known.

Each TCR library used 400 to 600 ng of total RNA and a linear amplification protocol. The authors' processing: Sequencing covered around 78,000 rearranged alpha-chain transcripts across about five healthy donors. TCRdb reanalysed the reads using MiXCR and keeps one entry per CDR3 protein. The V and J calls, along with clone size, are taken from TCRdb and not from the paper's own processing. The sample has 150,000 to 200,000 distinct CDR3 sequences, around 80% seen once. Study-wide results and limits: Chains were not paired, since alpha and beta were sequenced in bulk. About 13% of CD4/CD8 propensity variance appeared explained by V, J and CDR3 charge. The study did not address homeostatic proliferation effects in naive T cells.

This receptor was identified in a pool of human donors in good health; the sample pools cells from several healthy donors. Sequenced input: naive CD4+ and CD8+ T cells sorted from blood, pooled from several donors. The rearrangement uses TRBV30 and TRBJ2-1; a weak D match, TRBD2 (6 bases). The CDR3 is CAGPLGSGHNEQFF. The DNA of the CDR3 is TGTGCCGGACCGCTGGGTAGCGGACACAATGAGCAGTTCTTC.